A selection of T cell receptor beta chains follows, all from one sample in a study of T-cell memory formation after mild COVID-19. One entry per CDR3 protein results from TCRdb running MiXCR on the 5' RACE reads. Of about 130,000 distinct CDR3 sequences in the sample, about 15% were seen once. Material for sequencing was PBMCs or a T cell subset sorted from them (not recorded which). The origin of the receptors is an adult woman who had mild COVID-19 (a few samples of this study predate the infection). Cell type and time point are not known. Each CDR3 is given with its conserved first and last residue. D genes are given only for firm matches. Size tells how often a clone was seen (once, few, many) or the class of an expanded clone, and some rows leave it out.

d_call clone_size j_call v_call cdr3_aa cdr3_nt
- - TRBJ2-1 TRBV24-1 CATSDDTRDDEQFF TGTGCCACCAGTGACGATACTAGAGACGATGAGCAGTTCTTC
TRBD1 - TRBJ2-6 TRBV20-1 CSAGGQGSGANVLTF TGCAGTGCTGGGGGACAGGGTTCTGGGGCCAACGTCCTGACTTTC
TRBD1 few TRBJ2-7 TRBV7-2 CASSLGQGSSYEQYF TGTGCCAGCAGCTTAGGACAGGGCAGCTCCTACGAGCAGTACTTC
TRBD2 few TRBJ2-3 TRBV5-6 CASSFYSLAGVGTDTQYF TGTGCCAGCAGCTTTTACTCTCTAGCGGGAGTTGGCACAGATACGCAGTATTTT
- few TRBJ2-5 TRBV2 CASGRDVEETQYF TGTGCCAGCGGTCGTGACGTCGAAGAGACCCAGTACTTC
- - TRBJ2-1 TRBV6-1 CASSEASVAVSNEQFF TGTGCCAGCAGTGAAGCGTCAGTGGCAGTTAGCAATGAGCAGTTCTTC
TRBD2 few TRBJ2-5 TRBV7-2 CASSYSSGQETQYF TGTGCCAGCAGCTACTCTAGCGGCCAAGAGACCCAGTACTTC
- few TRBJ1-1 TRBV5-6 CASSLGRSPEAFF TGTGCCAGCAGCTTGGGTAGGAGTCCTGAAGCTTTCTTT
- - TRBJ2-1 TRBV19 CASSKWVAAYNEQFF TGTGCCAGTAGTAAGTGGGTAGCGGCGTACAATGAGCAGTTCTTC
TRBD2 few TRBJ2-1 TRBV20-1 CSAARTGLAGGNEQFF TGCAGTGCTGCAAGAACCGGACTAGCGGGCGGCAATGAGCAGTTCTTC
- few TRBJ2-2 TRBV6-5 CASSSMWSGELFF TGTGCCAGCAGCTCGATGTGGAGCGGGGAGCTGTTTTTT
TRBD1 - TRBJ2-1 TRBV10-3 CAITPGQGYNEQFF TGTGCCATCACCCCGGGACAGGGTTACAATGAGCAGTTCTTC
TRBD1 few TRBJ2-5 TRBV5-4 CASSFDSGQRETQYF TGTGCCAGCAGCTTCGATTCGGGACAGAGGGAGACCCAGTACTTC
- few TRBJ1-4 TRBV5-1 CASRSRGTTNEKLFF TGCGCCAGCAGATCGAGGGGCACAACTAATGAAAAACTGTTTTTT
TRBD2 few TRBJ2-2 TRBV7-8 CASSLSLAGGTGELFF TGTGCCAGCAGCTTAAGTCTAGCGGGGGGAACCGGGGAGCTGTTTTTT
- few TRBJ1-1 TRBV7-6 CASSFAGWAGRPTEAFF TGTGCCAGCAGCTTCGCTGGGTGGGCAGGACGTCCCACTGAAGCTTTCTTT
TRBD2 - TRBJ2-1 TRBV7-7 CASSSMAGGPNEQFF TGTGCTAGCAGCTCAATGGCGGGAGGGCCGAATGAGCAGTTCTTC
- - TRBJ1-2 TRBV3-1 CASSPPAVGRYGYTF TGTGCCAGCAGCCCGCCGGCGGTTGGTCGCTATGGCTACACCTTC
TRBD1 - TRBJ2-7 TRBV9 CASSVGTGTYEQYF TGTGCCAGCAGCGTGGGGACAGGTACCTACGAGCAGTACTTC
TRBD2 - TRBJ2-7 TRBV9 CASSGAVGAGTYEQYF TGTGCCAGCAGCGGGGCTGTAGGAGCGGGGACCTACGAGCAGTACTTC
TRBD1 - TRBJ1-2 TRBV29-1 CSVTSGTDNYGYTF TGCAGCGTCACTTCCGGGACAGATAACTATGGCTACACCTTC
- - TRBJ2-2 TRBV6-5 CASSYTETEPLFF TGTGCCAGCAGTTACACAGAGACAGAGCCCCTGTTTTTT
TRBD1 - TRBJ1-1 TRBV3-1 CASSLGQGVTEAFF TGTGCCAGCAGCCTGGGACAGGGGGTTACTGAAGCTTTCTTT
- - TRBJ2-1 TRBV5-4 CTSSLAGRNEQFF TGTACCAGCAGCTTGGCAGGGAGGAATGAGCAGTTCTTC
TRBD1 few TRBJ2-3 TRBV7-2 CASSSPGTATDTQYF TGTGCCAGCAGCTCACCGGGGACAGCCACAGATACGCAGTATTTT
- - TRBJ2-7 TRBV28 CATSLRGNYEQYF TGTGCCACCTCCCTCAGGGGAAACTACGAGCAGTACTTC
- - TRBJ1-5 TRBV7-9 CASSHIQGPGQPQHF TGTGCCAGCAGCCATATACAGGGTCCCGGTCAGCCCCAGCATTTT
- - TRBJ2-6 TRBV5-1 CASSPALGGANVLTF TGCGCCAGCAGCCCAGCCCTGGGGGGGGCCAACGTCCTGACTTTC
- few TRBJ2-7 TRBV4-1 CASSWAGLDEQYF TGCGCCAGCAGTTGGGCAGGGCTCGACGAGCAGTACTTC
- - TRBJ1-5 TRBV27 CASRLRGGNQPQHF TGTGCCAGCAGACTTAGAGGAGGCAATCAGCCCCAGCATTTT
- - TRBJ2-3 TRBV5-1 CASSLGASSTDTQYF TGCGCCAGCAGCTTGGGGGCTAGCAGCACAGATACGCAGTATTTT
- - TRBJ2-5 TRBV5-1 CASSYSISQETQYF TGCGCCAGCAGCTATTCTATTAGCCAAGAGACCCAGTACTTC
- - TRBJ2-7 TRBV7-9 CASSLQGSEQYF TGTGCCAGCAGCTTACAGGGGAGCGAGCAGTACTTC
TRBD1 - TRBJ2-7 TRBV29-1 CSVRQGRAYEQYF TGCAGCGTCAGACAGGGGAGAGCCTACGAGCAGTACTTC
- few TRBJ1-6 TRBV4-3 CASRESSYNSPLHF TGCGCCAGCAGAGAGTCGAGTTATAATTCACCCCTCCACTTT
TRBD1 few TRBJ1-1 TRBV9 CASSVDRGGKAFF TGTGCCAGCAGCGTAGACAGGGGGGGAAAAGCTTTCTTT
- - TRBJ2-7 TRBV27 CASWRGRSGEQYF TGTGCCAGCTGGAGAGGGAGGAGCGGCGAGCAGTACTTC
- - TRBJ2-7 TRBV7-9 CASSLVQWPQYF TGTGCCAGCAGCTTAGTTCAGTGGCCGCAGTACTTC
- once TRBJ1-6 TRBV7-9 CASSSPAGFSNSPLHF TGTGCCAGCAGTAGCCCGGCGGGGTTCAGTAATTCACCCCTCCACTTT
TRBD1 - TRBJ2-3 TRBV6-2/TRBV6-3 CASSEGGQGKDTQYF TGTGCCAGCAGCGAAGGGGGACAGGGGAAGGATACGCAGTATTTT
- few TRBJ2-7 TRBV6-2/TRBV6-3 CASRRRTAYEQYF TGTGCCAGCAGGAGGAGGACAGCTTACGAGCAGTACTTC
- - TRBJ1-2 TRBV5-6 CASTNPSTAAEGNYGYTF TGTGCCAGCACCAATCCATCCACCGCGGCGGAGGGTAACTATGGCTACACCTTC